The next 24 T cell receptor beta chains were all read from a single sample in a study of blood T cells in healthy people across ages. With a J-beta primer mix and a sample-barcoded 5' primer, a second PCR ran roughly 6 to 11 cycles. TCRdb re-derived calls from the 5' RACE reads in MiXCR, one entry per CDR3 protein. The table includes 980,000 or so distinct CDR3 sequences, 40% to 60% detected once. Sequencing was done on a sample of blood. The receptors shown here come from a man younger than 45 in good health.

This clonotype was picked up a small number of times. The chain has TRBV5-1 and TRBJ2-7; tentatively, D is TRBD2 (5 bases). Germline V gene lookup returns CDR1 SGHRS and CDR2 YFSETQ. Between the trimmed V and J ends, which lost 4 bases and 5 bases, there was a span of 16 bases. The CDR3 is made up of 14 amino acids. The CDR3 DNA reads as TGCGCCAGCAGCCCGGGATGGACCGGTAACGAGCAGTACTTC. Its translation: CASSPGWTGNEQYF. The full variable domain, completed using reference TRBV5-1 and TRBJ2-7, is KAGVTQTPRYLIKTRGQQVTLSCSPISGHRSVSWYQQTPGQGLQFLFEYFSETQRNKGNFPGRFSGRQFSNSRSEMNVSTLELGDSALYLCASSPGWTGNEQYFGPGTRLTVT.

This clonotype was counted ten times or more. The chain has TRBV20-1 and TRBJ2-5; possibly TRBD1 for D (6 bases). Trimming removed 8 bases at V and 1 base at J, with 11 bases between. This CDR3 comprises 12 residues. From germline, CDR1 is DFQATT and CDR2 SNEGSKA (reference sequence). The CDR3 DNA reads TGCAGTCCCGGACAGTCCCAAGAGACCCAGTACTTC. This encodes CSPGQSQETQYF.

A few counts support this clonotype. This rearrangement joins TRBV28 to TRBJ2-3, with D maybe TRBD1 (5 bases). The germline gives CDR1 MDHEN, CDR2 SYDVKM. CDR3 size: 14 residues. With 6 bases removed from V and 2 bases from J, the gap between germline ends came to 12 bases. The CDR3 DNA sequence: TGTGCCAGCAGGGGCAGGGCCTCCACAGATACGCAGTATTTT. Translated: CASRGRASTDTQYF.

The rearrangement uses TRBV20-1 and TRBJ2-1, with 9 bases matching TRBD2. V shed 4 bases, J shed 1 base, and the junction held 14 bases outside the gene matches. This CDR3 is built from 18 residues. Germline values: CDR1 DFQATT, CDR2 SNEGSKA (reference sequence). This chain's CDR3 is CSAKDLLASGESYNEQFF. The CDR3 bases are TGCAGTGCTAAGGATTTGTTGGCTAGCGGGGAGTCCTACAATGAGCAGTTCTTC.

The rearrangement uses TRBV13 and TRBJ2-2; 8 bases are a match to TRBD2. The CDR3 contains 16 residues. J lost 5 bases, V lost 3 bases, and 8 bases had no gene match. Per the germline V gene, CDR1 is PRHDT and CDR2 is FYEKMQ (reference sequence). The CDR3: CASSLGVAGFTGELFF. CDR3 DNA: TGTGCCAGCAGCTTGGGCGTAGCGGGATTTACCGGGGAGCTGTTTTTT.

CDR3 sequence (DNA): TGCAGTGCTATATCGTCGAGGGCCGCAGATACGCAGTATTTT. Its translation is CSAISSRAADTQYF. J is TRBJ2-3 and V is TRBV20-1; TRBD2 is a possible D gene (5 bases). The CDR3 length is 14 residues. V was trimmed by 4 bases and J by 4 bases, leaving 15 bases between them. Germline CDR1 reads DFQATT; CDR2 reads SNEGSKA (reference sequence).

V usage is TRBV6-2 or TRBV6-3 and J usage is TRBJ2-1, with D perhaps given as TRBD1 or TRBD2 (5 bases each). V was clipped by 6 bases and J by 8 bases, with 26 bases between them. CDR1 MNHEY and CDR2 SVGEGT come from the germline V gene. The length of the CDR3 is 17 residues. CDR3 in DNA: TGTGCCAGCAGCCATCAATATAGGGGAGCTAGTTCGGATGAGCAGTTCTTC. The encoded protein is CASSHQYRGASSDEQFF.

This rearrangement joins TRBV11-2 to TRBJ2-5; a weak D match, TRBD2 (5 bases). The V end lost 1 base, the J end lost 10 bases, and 16 bases lay between the germline ends. CDR1 and CDR2 (germline): SGHAT, FQNNGV. This CDR3 has 14 amino acids. DNA for the CDR3: TGTGCCAGCAGCTTAGGGCGGGCTAGTGTTAGCCAGTACTTC. This encodes CASSLGRASVSQYF.

This clonotype was detected only once. This chain uses TRBV7-9 with TRBJ2-7, with 13 positions matching TRBD2. The CDR3 is made up of 16 amino acids. The germline gives CDR1 SEHNR, CDR2 FQNEAQ (reference sequence). The junction had 8 bases not matched to a gene; V was cut back by 4 bases and J by 5 bases. The CDR3 region is CASSSTTSGGADEQYF. CDR3 DNA: TGTGCCAGCAGCTCGACAACTAGCGGGGGGGCCGACGAGCAGTACTTC.

This clonotype was recorded once. The rearrangement links TRBV6-2 or TRBV6-3 to TRBJ1-2; D not certain. CDR1 is MNHEY, CDR2 SVGEGT, per germline. Trimming took 6 bases from V and 4 from J, leaving 15 bases between them. The CDR3 extends over 14 amino acids. Here the CDR3 reads CASSKSDSLYGYTF. In DNA form, the CDR3 reads TGTGCCAGCAGCAAATCGGACTCTCTCTATGGCTACACCTTC.

This clonotype turned up a few times. The CDR3 bases are TGTGCCAGCAGTTGGAATAGCAATCAGCCCCAGCATTTT. Translating gives CASSWNSNQPQHF. V usage is TRBV12-3 or TRBV12-4 and J usage is TRBJ1-5; D remains ambiguous. The CDR3 sequence is 13 residues long. V gave up 4 bases and J gave up 0 bases, with 4 bases separating them.

This rearrangement joins TRBV6-1 to TRBJ1-5; D is unresolved. Germline V gene lookup returns CDR1 MNHNS and CDR2 SASEGT. The CDR3 has 14 residues. V was clipped by 7 bases and J by 3 bases, with 13 bases between them. Here the CDR3 reads CASKTTGVNQPQHF. CDR3 DNA: TGTGCCAGCAAGACTACGGGAGTCAATCAGCCCCAGCATTTT.

The V call is TRBV4-1, the J call TRBJ2-3; 14 bases fit TRBD2. This CDR3 comprises 16 residues. Losses at the gene ends were 0 bases for V and 8 bases for J; bases not matched to a gene: 4. CDR1 is MGHRA, CDR2 YSYEKL, per germline. The DNA for the CDR3 is TGCGCCAGCAGCCAAGATAGGGGGACTAGCGGGGGTACGCAGTATTTT. Protein product: CASSQDRGTSGGTQYF.

The V gene is TRBV20-1, the J gene TRBJ2-4; D may be TRBD2 (5 bases). Trimming shortened V by 4 bases and J by 6 bases, and 7 bases separated the two germline ends. The germline V gene encodes CDR1 DFQATT and CDR2 SNEGSKA (reference sequence). CDR3 length equals 11 residues. The CDR3 loop reads CSAIEGNIQYF. CDR3 DNA sequence: TGCAGTGCTATAGAGGGAAACATTCAGTACTTC.

The chain recombines TRBV11-3 with TRBJ1-4; 8 bases are a match to TRBD1. The germline V gene has CDR1 SGHNT and CDR2 YENEEA. Trimming removed 4 bases from V and 1 base from J; junction bases left unmatched: 5. The CDR3 runs 16 residues. The CDR3: CASSSGQGGTNEKLFF. The DNA for the CDR3 is TGTGCCAGCAGCTCCGGACAGGGCGGAACTAATGAAAAACTGTTTTTT.

This sequence joins TRBV4-1 and TRBJ1-2, with D possibly matching TRBD1 (6 bases). The CDR3 is 14 amino acids. V was cut by 1 base and J by 4 bases, with 10 bases left in between. The V gene's germline CDR1 is MGHRA and CDR2 YSYEKL. The CDR3 DNA reads TGCGCCAGCAGCCAAGCACAGGGTATCTATGGCTACACCTTC. Translation: CASSQAQGIYGYTF.

Only a few counts were recorded for this clonotype. The chain employs TRBV20-1 and TRBJ2-7, with 8 bases lining up with TRBD1. Trimming at V came to 6 bases and at J to 1 base, leaving 5 bases not matched to a gene. Germline V gene data show CDR1 as DFQATT and CDR2 as SNEGSKA (reference sequence). The CDR3 extends over 13 amino acids. CDR3 coding DNA: TGCAGTGCCACCGGGACAGGATCCTACGAGCAGTACTTC. Its translation: CSATGTGSYEQYF.

This clonotype was detected only a few times. The rearrangement uses TRBV7-9 and TRBJ2-1; D remains ambiguous. Deletions cut 4 bases from V and 5 bases from J, with 12 bases between. Germline V lookup: CDR1 SEHNR, CDR2 FQNEAQ (reference sequence). This CDR3 comprises 14 residues. CDR3 coding DNA: TGTGCCAGCAGCTGGATAGGAATCCACAATGAGCAGTTCTTC. Translating it yields CASSWIGIHNEQFF.

V usage is TRBV4-2 and J usage is TRBJ2-1; 7 positions match TRBD2. There are 14 residues in the CDR3. Germline V gene sequence: CDR1 LGHNA, CDR2 YNFKEQ. With 0 bases clipped from V and 10 bases from J, the junction kept 6 bases outside the gene matches. CDR3 sequence reads: CASSQDAGVDEQFF. CDR3 bases: TGTGCCAGCAGCCAAGATGCGGGGGTGGACGAGCAGTTCTTC.

This chain connects TRBV6-1 to TRBJ2-7; TRBD1 agrees at 10 bases. The end of the DNA aligns better with TRBJ2-1, so the J call may be wrong. The CDR3 runs to 15 residues. The V gene's germline CDR1 is MNHNS and CDR2 SASEGT. CDR3 in amino acids: CASRAPGQGIYEQFF. CDR3 coding DNA: TGTGCCAGCAGGGCGCCGGGACAGGGGATTTACGAGCAGTTCTTC.

This chain links TRBV4-1 with TRBJ1-5; D gene ambiguous. This CDR3 spans 15 amino acids. The germline V gene has CDR1 MGHRA and CDR2 YSYEKL. Trimming took 3 bases from V and 8 from J, leaving 17 bases between them. The CDR3 spells CASSHPKGGPEPQHF. The CDR3 coding sequence is TGCGCCAGCAGCCATCCGAAAGGCGGCCCAGAGCCCCAGCATTTT.

The gene calls are TRBV6-2 or TRBV6-3 and TRBJ2-7, with unresolved D. The CDR3 sequence is 11 residues long. V was cut by 6 bases and J by 1 base, with 4 bases left in between. Looked up from germline, CDR1 is MNHEY and CDR2 is SVGEGT. The CDR3 DNA is TGTGCCAGCAGAAAGTCCTACGAGCAGTACTTC. As protein: CASRKSYEQYF.

This clonotype ranks as medium-sized (0.01 to 0.1%). The V call is TRBV7-2, the J call TRBJ2-3, with D possibly being TRBD1 or TRBD2 (5 bases each). The CDR3 totals 17 residues. Germline V CDR1 and CDR2: SGHTA, FQGNSA. Between the trimmed V and J ends, which lost 3 bases and 6 bases, there was a span of 22 bases. The CDR3 sequence: CASSFPRGLALGDTQYF. CDR3 DNA sequence: TGTGCCAGCAGCTTTCCAAGGGGCCTAGCTTTGGGGGATACGCAGTATTTT.

The genes are TRBV13 and TRBJ2-1, with D possibly being TRBD1 or TRBD2 (5 bases each). Germline V gene sequence: CDR1 PRHDT, CDR2 FYEKMQ (reference sequence). This CDR3 has 14 residues. V was trimmed by 4 bases and J by 5 bases, leaving 12 bases between them. CDR3 nucleotide sequence: TGTGCCAGCAGCTCGGAGAGGGGAGACAATGAGCAGTTCTTC. Translating gives CASSSERGDNEQFF.